A single T cell receptor beta chain is shown here with its context. Its matching antigen is unknown. This entry is derived from a study of beta chain features in type 1 diabetes. Study-wide results and caveats: Researchers report that Type 1 diabetes patients had moderately but significantly shorter TCRB CDR3s across all four CD4+ subsets.

Germline V gene sequence: CDR1 LNHDA, CDR2 SQIVND (reference sequence). J lost 0 bases, V lost 6 bases, and 8 bases had no gene match. The CDR3 spans 17 residues. Expressed TCRB transcripts were sequenced because the entire RNA isolate underwent reverse transcription. The table came from immunoSEQ multiplex PCR; TCRdb's copy has only in-frame clones and leaves some out. The sample has 600,000 to 700,000 clones, 9.5% to 15% seen once. J is TRBJ2-6 and V is TRBV19; 7 nucleotides line up with TRBD1. This TCR was recovered from a man between 25 and 39 years old with type 1 diabetes. Sequenced: naive CD4+ T cells from blood. CDR3: CASSLMGQSSGANVLTF. DNA for the CDR3: TGTGCCAGTAGCTTGATGGGACAGAGCTCTGGGGCCAACGTCCTGACTTTC. The full variable domain, completed using reference TRBV19 and TRBJ2-6, is DGGITQSPKYLFRKEGQNVTLSCEQNLNHDAMYWYRQDPGQGLRLIYYSQIVNDFQKGDIAEGYSVSREKKESFPLTVTSAQKNPTAFYLCASSLMGQSSGANVLTFGAGSRLTVL.